The rows below give T cell receptor beta chains drawn from one sample of a study of beta chain features in type 1 diabetes. Repertoires were generated with immunoSEQ multiplex PCR, while TCRdb's copy carries only in-frame clones and drops some. Of 150,000 to 200,000 clones listed, 7.8% are singletons. Material for sequencing was central memory CD4+ T cells from blood. The receptors come from a woman between 40 and 55 years old with type 1 diabetes. Each CDR3 is given with its conserved first and last residue. Size is omitted from some rows. Given values are once, few, many or a class for expanded clones.

V: TRBV10-3; size: many; CDR3: CAISAGTSIQETQYF
V: TRBV14; size: .; CDR3: CASSLGAANTIYF
V: TRBV6-6; size: .; CDR3: CASSPRGYEQYF
V: TRBV30; size: many; CDR3: CAWTRTQDTQYF
V: TRBV7-2; size: .; CDR3: CASSFATGDEQYF
V: TRBV7-8; size: .; CDR3: CASSLAQDTQYF
V: TRBV6-5; size: .; CDR3: CASTPGQGMNSPLHF
V: TRBV14; size: few; CDR3: CASSQAEGAGGYTF
V: TRBV29-1; size: many; CDR3: CSVPDRDNQPQHF
V: TRBV30; size: few; CDR3: CAWRGTGNYEQYF
V: TRBV7-2; size: .; CDR3: CASSTGQTYEQYF
V: TRBV4-2; size: few; CDR3: CASSFEGTTPYEQYF
V: TRBV7-2; size: .; CDR3: CASSLGEGQDYGYTF
V: TRBV2; size: few; CDR3: CASSVEGYGYTF
V: TRBV6-5; size: .; CDR3: CASSSPLAESYNEQFF
V: TRBV5-4; size: .; CDR3: CASSLGTSLGTQYF
V: TRBV7-8; size: few; CDR3: CASSFYGQGGETQYF
V: TRBV30; size: few; CDR3: CAWVPAGYGYTF
V: TRBV9; size: few; CDR3: CASSVVTTDTQYF
V: TRBV9; size: .; CDR3: CASSAGEGDGEKLFF
V: TRBV28; size: few; CDR3: CASSLAENNEQYF
V: TRBV9; size: .; CDR3: CASSLTGGITGELFF
V: TRBV11-2; size: few; CDR3: CASSLGLAGGVGGEQFF
V: TRBV18; size: .; CDR3: CASSPGSIYEQYF
V: TRBV30; size: many; CDR3: CAGGAGTGEEKLFF
V: TRBV18; size: .; CDR3: CASSPPQVGNTEAFF
V: TRBV29-1; size: medium-sized; CDR3: CSVGQGGDTQYF
V: TRBV14; size: many; CDR3: CASSYRTGGEAFF
V: TRBV4-1; size: few; CDR3: CASSRLQGATEAFF
V: TRBV7-3; size: .; CDR3: CASSDHGGRKTQYF
V: TRBV18; size: .; CDR3: CASSPNYEQYF
V: TRBV5-1; size: .; CDR3: CASSFTDRAQETQYF
V: TRBV7-7; size: few; CDR3: CASSLGLEGDTQYF
V: TRBV4-2; size: few; CDR3: CASSRGDFGDEQFF
V: TRBV4-1; size: few; CDR3: CASSPQGNQGYGYTF
V: TRBV19; size: .; CDR3: CASTQEASNEQFF
V: TRBV19; size: few; CDR3: CASSITGGSGNEQFF
V: TRBV27; size: few; CDR3: CASSFGGRETQYF
V: TRBV7-9; size: few; CDR3: CASSLVRGAYNEQFF
V: TRBV10-3; size: .; CDR3: CAITRDKQETQYF
V: TRBV5-5; size: few; CDR3: CASSLDGRSGETQYF
V: TRBV27; size: .; CDR3: CASNGGGRSRDTDTQYF
V: TRBV12-5; size: few; CDR3: CASGLDTATDTQYF
V: TRBV7-6; size: .; CDR3: CASSLSSGYGYTF
V: TRBV7-8; size: .; CDR3: CASSFDSSSYEQYF
V: TRBV2; size: .; CDR3: CASSDVWGDPNSPLHF
V: TRBV5-4; size: .; CDR3: CASSLVASSTDTQYF
V: TRBV29-1; size: few; CDR3: CSVVPSSGNTIYF
V: TRBV5-1; size: many; CDR3: CASSSSTGSQAEAFF
V: TRBV9; size: .; CDR3: CASSARQGIYEQYF
V: TRBV15; size: .; CDR3: CATSRDPGGTGETQYF
V: TRBV6-5; size: .; CDR3: CASSYVPSRNSPLHF
V: TRBV6-5; size: few; CDR3: CASSYEGDEAFF
V: TRBV2; size: .; CDR3: CASSRQGQISQPQHF